The 8 T cell receptor beta chains reported below all come from one sample, sequenced in a study of T cell repertoires in cytomegalovirus infection. Via MiXCR, TCRdb re-called the reads, giving one row per CDR3 protein. The sample consists of 150,000 or so distinct CDR3 sequences, around 24% of them appearing once. Material for sequencing was PBMCs. The receptors come from a human donor in good health (CMV status not recorded). Some clones in this sample may be carry-over from other donors' samples.

This clonotype was seen more than once but under ten times. The V call is TRBV6-6, the J call TRBJ2-7; TRBD2 matches at 7 bases. There are 15 residues in the CDR3. Germline trimming cut 0 bases from V and 0 bases from J; bases unmatched to any gene: 2. CDR1 and CDR2 (germline): MNHNY, SVGAGI (reference sequence). Here the CDR3 reads CASSYSLADSYEQYF. CDR3 DNA sequence: TGTGCCAGCAGTTACTCGCTAGCGGACTCCTACGAGCAGTACTTC.

This clonotype was counted ten times or more. This sequence joins TRBV7-2 and TRBJ2-7; no firm D call. The length of the CDR3 is 15 residues. V was clipped by 1 base and J by 2 bases, with 12 bases between them. CDR1 SGHTA and CDR2 FQGNSA come from the germline V gene. CDR3 coding DNA: TGTGCCAGCAGCTTAGGTGGCAGCCTCCCCTACGAGCAGTACTTC. As protein: CASSLGGSLPYEQYF.

Many counts were recorded for this clonotype. This sequence joins TRBV12-3 or TRBV12-4 and TRBJ2-1; tentatively, D is TRBD1 (5 bases). This CDR3 comprises 13 residues. V was pared by 8 bases and J by 4 bases, with 12 bases between. The CDR3 loop reads CASQRQLYNEQFF. The DNA for the CDR3 is TGTGCCAGCCAGAGACAGCTATACAATGAGCAGTTCTTC.

The sample holds one count of this clonotype. The chain employs TRBV3-1 and TRBJ1-3; a possible D gene is TRBD1 (5 bases). CDR1 is LGHDT, CDR2 YNNKEL, per germline (reference sequence). Trimming stripped 4 bases from V and 7 bases from J, with 14 bases between. The CDR3 has 14 residues. This CDR3 is CASSRDHERNTIYF. Written as DNA, the CDR3 is TGTGCCAGCAGCCGGGACCATGAGAGGAACACCATATATTTT. Variable domain in full (rest from reference TRBV3-1 and TRBJ1-3): DTAVSQTPKYLVTQMGNDKSIKCEQNLGHDTMYWYKQDSKKFLKIMFSYNNKELIINETVPNRFSPKSPDKAHLNLHINSLELGDSAVYFCASSRDHERNTIYFGEGSWLTVV.

V gene TRBV14 combines with J gene TRBJ1-1, with D possibly TRBD1 on 5 matching bases. Between the trimmed V and J ends, which lost 7 bases and 3 bases, there was a span of 18 bases. Germline lookup yields CDR1 SGHDN and CDR2 FVKESK. CDR3 length: 15 amino acids. In DNA, the CDR3 is TGTGCCAGCAACCAGCTACTGGGACCCGACACTGAAGCTTTCTTT. Protein: CASNQLLGPDTEAFF.

V is TRBV7-2 and J is TRBJ2-7; D is unclear. This CDR3 contains 13 residues. V was trimmed by 5 bases and J by 0 bases, leaving 8 bases between them. In germline, CDR1 is SGHTA, CDR2 FQGNSA. CDR3 in amino acids: CASSPSSSYEQYF. DNA of the CDR3: TGTGCCAGCAGCCCGTCTAGCTCCTACGAGCAGTACTTC.

This clonotype was detected only a few times. The gene calls are TRBV7-3 and TRBJ2-2; the D is unclear. The CDR3 totals 16 residues. CDR1 is SGHTA and CDR2 is FQGTGA in the germline V gene. The ends were cut back, 5 bases at V and 7 bases at J, with 20 bases in the middle. CDR3 amino acids: CASSRSTLPKGGELFF. As DNA, the CDR3 is TGTGCCAGCAGCCGCTCGACACTACCTAAGGGCGGGGAGCTGTTTTTT.

This rearrangement joins TRBV18 to TRBJ1-1; 7 bases match TRBD1. The V and J ends lost 1 base and 6 bases, in that order; junction bases with no gene match: 11. The CDR3 loop spans 16 amino acids. Germline assignment: CDR1 KGHSH and CDR2 LQKENI. The CDR3 coding sequence is TGTGCCAGCTCACCACGCACAGGGGTATTTAATGCTGAAGCTTTCTTT. Its protein product is CASSPRTGVFNAEAFF.